This T cell receptor beta chain was captured in a study of T cells in localized non-small cell lung cancer. Generated by immunoSEQ multiplex PCR, the TCRdb table keeps only in-frame clones and is missing some. The data contain some 22,000 clones, 75% to 90% of them singletons. Details on this clone: Its antigen is unidentified.

Study observations and caveats: Among the top 100 tumor clones, a median approximately 55 appeared in adjacent lung. In uninvolved adjacent lung, T cell clonality reached its highest value, exceeding tumor.

The sample was PBMCs, taken before any cancer treatment. This receptor was obtained from a man aged 35 to 69 with stage II squamous cell lung carcinoma.

The CDR3 coding sequence is TGTGCCAGTAGTATAGTCCAGGGTTCCGACGAGCAGTACTTC. Its translation: CASSIVQGSDEQYF. The chain has TRBV19 and TRBJ2-5; perhaps TRBD1 as D (5 bases). The DNA end is a closer match to TRBJ2-7, so the J assignment may be wrong. CDR3 size: 14 residues. Germline CDR1 and CDR2: LNHDA and SQIVND (reference sequence).